The clone carrying this T cell receptor (beta chain) was seen at least ten times. Its target is unknown. Compared with germline, one end of the junction differs, possibly owing to a read error. Per the germline V gene, CDR1 is SGHTA and CDR2 is FQGNSA. The CDR3 is made up of 13 amino acids. Via MiXCR, TCRdb re-called the reads, giving one row per CDR3 protein. Here the sample spans about 300,000 distinct CDR3 sequences, approximately 10% being singletons. The sample comes from a study of T cell repertoires in cytomegalovirus infection. Background on the study: Indicated by public TCR beta signatures were CMV infection and matching HLA type. General study results and limits: Dominating the ex vivo response were HLA-C-restricted CMV-specific TCR beta clonotypes. Based on cumulative public TCR beta family frequency, carriers of CMV plus the relevant HLA were identified.

Sample: PBMCs. The TCR comes from a human donor in good health (CMV status not recorded). Some clones in this sample may be carry-over from other donors' samples. This chain links TRBV7-2 with TRBJ2-1; maybe TRBD1 (6 bases). CDR3 residues: CASSLEPGPQGLF. CDR3 nucleotide sequence: TGTGCCAGCAGCTTAGAGCCCGGCCCGCAGGGGCTCTTC. The full variable domain, in which reference TRBV7-2 and TRBJ2-1 provide the parts outside the CDR3, is GAGVSQSPSNKVTEKGKDVELRCDPISGHTALYWYRQSLGQGLEFLIYFQGNSAPDKSGLPSDRFSAERTGGSVSTLTIQRTQQEDSAVYLCASSLEPGPQGLFGPGTRLTVL.